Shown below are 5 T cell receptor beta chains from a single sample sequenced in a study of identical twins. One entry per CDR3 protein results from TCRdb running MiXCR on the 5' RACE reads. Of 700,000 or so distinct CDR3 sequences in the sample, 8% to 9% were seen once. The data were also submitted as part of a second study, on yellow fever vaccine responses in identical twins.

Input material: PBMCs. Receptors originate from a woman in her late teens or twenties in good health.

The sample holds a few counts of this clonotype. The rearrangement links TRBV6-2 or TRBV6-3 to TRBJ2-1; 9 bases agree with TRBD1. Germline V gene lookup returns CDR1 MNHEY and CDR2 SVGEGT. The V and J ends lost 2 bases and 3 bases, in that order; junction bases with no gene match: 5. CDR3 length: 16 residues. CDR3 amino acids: CASSYPRDRDYNEQFF. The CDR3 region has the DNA TGTGCCAGCAGTTACCCTAGGGACAGGGACTACAATGAGCAGTTCTTC.

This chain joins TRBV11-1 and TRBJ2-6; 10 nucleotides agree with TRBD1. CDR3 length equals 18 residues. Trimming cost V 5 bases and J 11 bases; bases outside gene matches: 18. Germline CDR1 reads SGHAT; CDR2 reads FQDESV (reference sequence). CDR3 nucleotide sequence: TGTGCCAGCAGCCGCTACTCCGCCGGGACAGGGGATTCCTACGTCCTGACTTTC. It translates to CASSRYSAGTGDSYVLTF.

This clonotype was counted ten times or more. In DNA form, the CDR3 reads TGCGCCAGCAGCGTAGGACAGGCCTACAATGAGCAGTTCTTC. Protein: CASSVGQAYNEQFF. The chain links TRBV5-1 to TRBJ2-1, with 7 bases that match TRBD1. Losses at the gene ends were 4 bases for V and 2 bases for J; bases not matched to a gene: 3. The CDR3 is 14 residues long. Germline CDR1 is SGHRS and CDR2 is YFSETQ.

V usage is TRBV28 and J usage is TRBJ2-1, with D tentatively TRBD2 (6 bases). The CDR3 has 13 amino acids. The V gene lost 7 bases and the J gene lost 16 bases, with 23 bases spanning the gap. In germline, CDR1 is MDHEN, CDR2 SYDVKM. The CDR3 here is CASTVQLGTFEFF. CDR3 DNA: TGTGCCAGCACCGTCCAGTTAGGGACTTTTGAATTCTTC.

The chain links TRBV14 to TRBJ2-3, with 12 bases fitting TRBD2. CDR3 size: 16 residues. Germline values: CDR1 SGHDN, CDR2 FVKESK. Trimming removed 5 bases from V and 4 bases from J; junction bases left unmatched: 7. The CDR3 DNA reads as TGTGCCAGCAGCGCGACTAGCGGGAGATGGGCAGATACGCAGTATTTT. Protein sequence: CASSATSGRWADTQYF.